This T cell receptor (beta chain) was identified during a study of beta chain features in type 1 diabetes. CDR1 and CDR2 from the germline V gene are SGHVS and FQNEAQ. V was clipped by 1 base and J by 8 bases; unmatched bases: 2. The CDR3 covers 13 residues. The study reverse transcribed the entire isolated RNA, so it sequenced expressed TCRB transcripts. Samples of naive, central memory and regulatory T cells yielded a mean of around 4 million reads. The protocol was immunoSEQ multiplex PCR, while the TCRdb copy is restricted to in-frame clones and leaves out a portion. The sample lists 130,000 to 150,000 clones, 48% occurring once. Findings and limits, study-wide: Junctions at VDJ sites from type 1 diabetes patients had fewer insertions and more deletions. Patients' naive, central memory and regulatory TCRB repertoires appeared more alike than those of healthy donors.

Points on this clone: Its antigen remains unidentified.

Using CD45RO/CCR7/CD25/CD127/CD95/CD27, CD4+ naive, central memory, regulatory and stem cell-like memory cells were sorted. J is TRBJ2-4 and V is TRBV7-8, with 7 bases identical to TRBD2. This receptor was identified in a man between 18 and 29 years old in good health. The source material was Tregs from blood. The CDR3 loop reads CASSLGEGYIQYF. In DNA form, the CDR3 reads TGTGCCAGCAGCTTAGGGGAGGGATACATTCAGTACTTC.